A selection of T cell receptor beta chains follows, all from one sample in a study of T cell repertoires in ileal Crohn's disease. The repertoire was sequenced with immunoSEQ multiplex PCR; TCRdb's copy has only in-frame clones and lacks some. Among roughly 6,600 clones, around 83% were seen once, and the ten largest hold around 10%. The sample was ileal tissue. The receptors here all came from an adult with Crohn's disease. Both conserved end residues are part of each CDR3. Fields, in order: J gene, V gene, clone size, D gene, CDR3 protein, CDR3 DNA. The D gene is left open where the match is weak. Part of the rows lack a size; the others show once, few, many or a class for expanded clones.

>TRBJ2-7|TRBV10-3|.|.
CATRGGYEQYF
TGTGCCACCAGGGGGGGGTACGAGCAGTACTTC
>TRBJ2-1|TRBV7-9|.|.
CASSLGSFNEQFF
TGTGCCAGCAGCTTAGGCAGCTTCAATGAGCAGTTCTTC
>TRBJ1-5|TRBV29-1|.|TRBD1
CSVGTVNQPQHF
TGCAGCGTCGGGACAGTAAATCAGCCCCAGCATTTT
>TRBJ1-4|TRBV5-1|.|.
CASSLAIGETNEKLFF
TGCGCCAGCAGCTTGGCCATTGGAGAGACTAATGAAAAACTGTTTTTT
>TRBJ1-5|TRBV16|.|.
CASSQSGQPQHF
TGTGCCAGCAGCCAATCGGGACAGCCCCAGCATTTT
>TRBJ2-2|TRBV5-4|.|.
CASSLGSNTGELFF
TGTGCCAGCAGCTTGGGGTCGAACACCGGGGAGCTGTTTTTT
>TRBJ2-7|TRBV28|.|.
CASSRLWGENSYEQYF
TGTGCCAGCAGCCGGCTTTGGGGGGAGAACTCCTACGAGCAGTACTTC
>TRBJ2-1|TRBV7-9|few|.
CASSLVPSPEQFF
TGTGCCAGCAGCTTAGTACCCAGTCCTGAGCAGTTCTTC
>TRBJ2-3|TRBV1|.|.
CTSSLVGVPDTQYF
TGCACCAGCAGTCTTGTTGGAGTCCCAGATACGCAGTATTTT
>TRBJ2-3|TRBV12-5|.|TRBD2
CASASGTSSDTQYF
TGTGCTAGTGCCTCCGGGACTAGCTCTGATACGCAGTATTTT
>TRBJ2-4|TRBV11-2|few|.
CASSRTEGKNIQYF
TGTGCCAGCAGCAGGACCGAGGGGAAAAACATTCAGTACTTC
>TRBJ1-1|TRBV18|.|.
CASSSDGNTEAFF
TGTGCCAGCTCTTCAGACGGGAACACTGAAGCTTTCTTT
>TRBJ1-5|TRBV5-1|.|.
CASSLGQNQPQHF
TGCGCCAGCAGCTTGGGACAGAATCAGCCCCAGCATTTT
>TRBJ1-5|TRBV4-2|.|.
CASSQGGNQPQHF
TGTGCCAGCAGCCAAGGAGGCAATCAGCCCCAGCATTTT
>TRBJ2-7|TRBV28|.|.
CASTNYYEQYF
TGTGCCAGCACAAATTACTACGAGCAGTACTTC
>TRBJ1-1|TRBV27|.|.
CASSLRGAGDTEAFF
TGTGCCAGCAGTTTACGGGGGGCTGGGGACACTGAAGCTTTCTTT
>TRBJ2-2|TRBV28|once|.
CASSLSAAHTNTGELFF
TGTGCTAGCAGTTTGTCGGCAGCCCACACGAACACCGGGGAGCTGTTTTTT
>TRBJ1-2|TRBV5-4|.|.
CASSNGTSYYGYTF
TGTGCCAGCAGCAATGGGACAAGCTACTATGGCTACACCTTC
>TRBJ1-5|TRBV5-3|.|.
CARSSGGWGRECHQPQHF
TGTGCCAGAAGTTCTGGGGGCTGGGGACGGGAATGTCATCAGCCCCAGCATTTT
>TRBJ2-1|TRBV2|.|.
CASSYAEGLEFF
TGTGCCAGCAGTTACGCCGAGGGACTGGAGTTCTTC
>TRBJ2-1|TRBV30|once|TRBD2
CAWRGGGKGYNEQFF
TGTGCCTGGCGCGGGGGGGGGAAAGGGTACAATGAGCAGTTCTTC
>TRBJ2-2|TRBV19|.|.
CASNTGSLNTGELFF
TGTGCCAGTAACACAGGGTCCTTGAACACCGGGGAGCTGTTTTTT
>TRBJ1-4|TRBV27|.|.
CASRYRAGATNEKLFF
TGTGCCAGCAGGTACAGGGCGGGAGCAACTAATGAAAAACTGTTTTTT